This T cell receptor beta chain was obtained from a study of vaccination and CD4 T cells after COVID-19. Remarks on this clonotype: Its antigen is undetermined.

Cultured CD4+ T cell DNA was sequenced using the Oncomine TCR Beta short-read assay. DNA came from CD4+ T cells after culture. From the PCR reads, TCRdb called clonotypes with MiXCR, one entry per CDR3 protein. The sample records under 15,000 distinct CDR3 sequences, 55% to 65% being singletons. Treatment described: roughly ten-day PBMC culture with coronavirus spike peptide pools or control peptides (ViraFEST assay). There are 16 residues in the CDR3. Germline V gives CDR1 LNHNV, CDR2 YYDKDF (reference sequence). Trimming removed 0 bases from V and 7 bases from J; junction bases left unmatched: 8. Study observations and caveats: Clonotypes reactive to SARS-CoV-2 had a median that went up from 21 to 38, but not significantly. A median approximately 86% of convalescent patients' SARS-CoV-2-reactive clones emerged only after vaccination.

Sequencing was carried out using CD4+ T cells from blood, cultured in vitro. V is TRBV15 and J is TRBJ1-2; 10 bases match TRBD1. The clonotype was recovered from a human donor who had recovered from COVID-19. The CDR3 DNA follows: TGTGCCACCAGCAGAGATCCCCGGGGACAGGGGTTTGGCTACACCTTC. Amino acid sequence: CATSRDPRGQGFGYTF.